The present TCR beta chain was sequenced within a study of spatial heterogeneity in lung cancer. Study findings and constraints: Counts that tracked tumor mutation counts were those of expanded intratumoral alpha and beta TCRs.

There are many counts of this clonotype. Its matching antigen is unknown. A library made for alpha chains picked up this beta chain off target, so its size means little. Stated time point: sample taken at primary tumor resection. The V end lost 4 bases, the J end lost 2 bases, and 20 bases lay between the germline ends. The CDR3 has 17 amino acids. Germline values: CDR1 SGDLS, CDR2 YYNGEE. TCRdb ran MiXCR on the 5' RACE reads and lists one entry per CDR3 protein. The data hold around 8,100 distinct CDR3 sequences, with 13% to 15% observed a single time. The chain carries TRBV9 and TRBJ2-3; D is perhaps TRBD1 (6 bases). Sequenced material: lung tumor tissue, taken at surgery. The sequence was obtained from a female donor with early-stage non-small cell lung cancer. As DNA, the CDR3 is TGTGCCAGCAGCCCGCGAGGCGGACAGATATCCACAGATACGCAGTATTTT. Its translation is CASSPRGGQISTDTQYF.